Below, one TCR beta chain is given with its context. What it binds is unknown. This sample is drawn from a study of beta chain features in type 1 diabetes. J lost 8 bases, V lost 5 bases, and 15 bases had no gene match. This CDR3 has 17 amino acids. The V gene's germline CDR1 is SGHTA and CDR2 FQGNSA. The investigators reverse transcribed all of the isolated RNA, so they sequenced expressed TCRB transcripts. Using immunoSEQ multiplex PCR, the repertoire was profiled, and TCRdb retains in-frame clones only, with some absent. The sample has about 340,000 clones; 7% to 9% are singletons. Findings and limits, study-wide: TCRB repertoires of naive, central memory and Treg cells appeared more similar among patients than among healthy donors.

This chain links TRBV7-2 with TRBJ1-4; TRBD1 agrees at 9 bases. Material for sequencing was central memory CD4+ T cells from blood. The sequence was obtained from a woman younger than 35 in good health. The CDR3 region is CASSPGQGTLSWEKLFF. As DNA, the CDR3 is TGTGCCAGCAGCCCTGGACAGGGGACGCTATCTTGGGAAAAACTGTTTTTT.